One T cell receptor (beta chain) is described in this entry. Its antigen is not identified. Sequencing used immunoSEQ multiplex PCR; TCRdb keeps in-frame clones, though not all of them. The table includes approximately 2,500 clones, around 86% detected once. This CDR3 contains 14 residues. The germline CDR1 and CDR2 sequences are MDHEN and SYDVKM. Trimming pared 3 bases from V and 3 bases from J, leaving 9 bases between. This sample stems from a study of T cell repertoires in ileal Crohn's disease. Study outcomes and limitations: Postoperative endoscopy occurred within one year, median about 7 months.

As for time point: neoterminal ileum biopsy at postoperative endoscopy, about 6 months after surgery. Source material: ileal tissue. The receptor was derived from an adult with Crohn's disease. This chain connects TRBV28 to TRBJ1-5; D remains ambiguous. CDR3 amino acids: CASSLAVYNQPQHF. The DNA for the CDR3 is TGTGCCAGCAGTTTGGCGGTTTACAATCAGCCCCAGCATTTT.